This TCR beta chain emerged from a study of response to subunit inactivated influenza vaccine. This clonotype was found many times. Germline V gives CDR1 ENHRY, CDR2 SYGVKD. This CDR3 has 13 amino acids. Between the trimmed V and J ends, which lost 3 bases and 5 bases, there was a span of 8 bases. TCRdb processed the RT-PCR reads anew with MiXCR; each CDR3 protein has one entry. The sample holds roughly 500,000 distinct CDR3 sequences; approximately 20% are singletons and the top ten take about 3%. These sequences were also reported in another study, on T cells expressing NK-cell markers. Per that paper: TCR beta cDNA was made by 5'RACE template switching with UMIs. Dominant NKG2C+ clonotypes were found to form roughly 1.0-7.0% of CD8+ T cells in several donors. The study found these clonotypes also leading the CD3+CD56-NKG2C+ fraction in a handful of donors.

V usage is TRBV10-3 and J usage is TRBJ1-5; possible D gene TRBD1, 5 bases. The TCR was taken from a middle-aged man who received an inactivated influenza vaccine. The material sequenced was CD4+ T cells sorted from PBMCs, taken approximately 12 days after vaccination. The CDR3: CAISDREHQPQHF. In DNA, the CDR3 is TGTGCCATCAGTGACAGGGAGCATCAGCCCCAGCATTTT.